One sample yielded the 21 T cell receptor beta chains listed below, sequenced in a study of blood T cells in healthy people across ages. Next came a second PCR, run for about 7 to 12 cycles, which used a sample-barcoded 5' primer along with a J-beta primer mix. Via MiXCR, TCRdb re-called the 5' RACE reads, giving one row per CDR3 protein. The sample holds about 1.4 million distinct CDR3 sequences, approximately 59% seen once. The sample comprised blood. All receptors come from a man aged 18 to 30 in good health.

The chain employs TRBV27 and TRBJ1-5; weak D call: TRBD1 (6 bases). Trimming pared 3 bases from V and 2 bases from J, leaving 11 bases between. In germline, CDR1 is MNHEY, CDR2 SMNVEV (reference sequence). The length of the CDR3 is 15 residues. Here the CDR3 DNA reads TGTGCCAGCAGTTTGGGGGCTCTTCGCAATCAGCCCCAGCATTTT. Its translation: CASSLGALRNQPQHF.

The table lists this clonotype with a few counts. CDR3 protein: CSVTPPGGQYSYEQYF. The CDR3 DNA is TGCAGCGTTACACCTCCCGGGGGACAGTACTCCTACGAGCAGTACTTC. The chain has TRBV29-1 and TRBJ2-7; weak D call: TRBD1 (7 bases). Germline V CDR1 and CDR2: SQVTM, ANQGSEA. There are 16 residues in the CDR3. Trimming removed 5 bases from V and 0 bases from J, with 20 bases in between.

The rearrangement links TRBV7-9 to TRBJ2-3; D uncertain. The CDR3 loop spans 16 amino acids. Germline loops: CDR1 SEHNR, CDR2 FQNEAQ (reference sequence). V shed 3 bases and J shed 3 bases, with 16 bases lying between them. The CDR3: CASSLNEAAGTDTQYF. CDR3 DNA: TGTGCCAGCAGCTTGAATGAAGCAGCAGGTACAGATACGCAGTATTTT.

The table lists this clonotype with many counts. The chain has TRBV20-1 and TRBJ2-7, with 9 nucleotides matching TRBD2. The germline V gene encodes CDR1 DFQATT and CDR2 SNEGSKA (reference sequence). CDR3 length: 19 amino acids. V shed 0 bases and J 2 bases; nucleotides not matched to a gene: 17. The CDR3 DNA follows: TGCAGTGCTAGAGATCAAGGTAGCGGGAGAGGAGGACCCCCCTACGAGCAGTACTTC. Translated, it gives CSARDQGSGRGGPPYEQYF.

The chain has TRBV14 and TRBJ2-1; D may be TRBD2 (5 bases). The CDR3 length is 13 residues. Between the trimmed V and J ends, which lost 4 bases and 8 bases, there was a span of 12 bases. Germline V CDR1 and CDR2: SGHDN, FVKESK. The CDR3 bases are TGTGCCAGCAGCCGCGGAGGCACCGATGAGCAGTTCTTC. Residues: CASSRGGTDEQFF.

This clonotype was counted a few times. This rearrangement joins TRBV11-2 to TRBJ2-3; the match to TRBD2 covers 10 bases. The germline V gene has CDR1 SGHAT and CDR2 FQNNGV. The V and J ends lost 6 bases and 4 bases, in that order; junction bases with no gene match: 7. The CDR3 is made up of 15 amino acids. CDR3 loop: CASRTLAGDPDTQYF. In nucleotides, the CDR3 is TGTGCCAGCAGAACCCTAGCGGGGGATCCAGATACGCAGTATTTT.

This chain links TRBV2 with TRBJ2-3, with 8 bases that match TRBD1. CDR3 length: 15 amino acids. With 7 bases clipped from V and 6 bases from J, the junction kept 12 bases outside the gene matches. The germline V gene has CDR1 SNHLY and CDR2 FYNNEI. CDR3 amino acids: CASNPDRALGDTQYF. CDR3 DNA: TGTGCCAGCAACCCGGACAGGGCCCTAGGGGATACGCAGTATTTT.

Here the CDR3 DNA reads TGTGCCAGCAGCTTAGTAGGGCGAGGTTCCGGCGGGGAGCTGTTTTTT. Translated, it gives CASSLVGRGSGGELFF. This chain links TRBV7-9 with TRBJ2-2; no definite D call. Between the trimmed V and J ends, which lost 1 base and 7 bases, there was a span of 16 bases. Germline loops: CDR1 SEHNR, CDR2 FQNEAQ (reference sequence). CDR3 length: 16 residues.

The V call is TRBV27, the J call TRBJ2-1; no definite D call. V was shortened by 5 bases and J by 6 bases, with 8 bases between the two germline ends. The germline gives CDR1 MNHEY, CDR2 SMNVEV (reference sequence). The CDR3 spans 12 residues. CDR3 amino acids: CASSKTLNEQFF. In DNA form, the CDR3 reads TGTGCCAGCAGTAAAACCCTCAATGAGCAGTTCTTC.

The chain uses TRBV4-1 and TRBJ2-7; weak D call: TRBD2 (6 bases). CDR1 MGHRA and CDR2 YSYEKL come from the germline V gene. Trimming removed 5 bases at V and 1 base at J, with 15 bases between. This CDR3 comprises 15 residues. The CDR3 is CASSEAVGGSYEQYF. CDR3 sequence (DNA): TGCGCCAGCAGCGAAGCTGTGGGGGGATCCTACGAGCAGTACTTC.

The chain is built from TRBV4-2 and TRBJ1-1; no reliable D call. V was trimmed by 4 bases and J by 3 bases, leaving 12 bases between them. CDR1 and CDR2 from the germline V gene are LGHNA and YNFKEQ. CDR3 size: 14 residues. CDR3 nucleotides: TGTGCCAGCAGCCGAACTTCTCGGGACACTGAAGCTTTCTTT. Translating it yields CASSRTSRDTEAFF.

The chain has TRBV7-9 and TRBJ2-2; D unclear. In germline, CDR1 is SEHNR, CDR2 FQNEAQ (reference sequence). Trimming removed 5 bases from V and 4 bases from J, with 11 bases in between. This CDR3 has 14 residues. The CDR3 DNA reads TGTGCCAGCAGCGTCACAGTGGGCACCGGGGAGCTGTTTTTT. Amino acid sequence: CASSVTVGTGELFF.

This clonotype came up a few times. This chain connects TRBV4-1 to TRBJ2-3; D remains ambiguous. Germline CDR1 MGHRA, CDR2 YSYEKL. The CDR3 runs 13 residues. V dropped 1 base and J dropped 4 bases, with 6 bases sitting between them. The CDR3 sequence is CASSQGVSDTQYF. CDR3 DNA sequence: TGCGCCAGCAGCCAAGGGGTCTCAGATACGCAGTATTTT.

This chain links TRBV20-1 with TRBJ2-1; D is perhaps TRBD1 or TRBD2 (7 bases each). Germline-derived CDR1 and CDR2 are DFQATT and SNEGSKA (reference sequence). This CDR3 is 16 amino acids long. The V gene lost 0 bases and the J gene lost 10 bases, with 22 bases spanning the gap. CDR3 coding DNA: TGCAGTGCTAGAGACTCCCGAGGGGGAGGGGGCTACGAGCAGTTCTTC. Its translation: CSARDSRGGGGYEQFF.

This chain joins TRBV5-1 and TRBJ2-7; 8 bases are shared with TRBD1. V trimming: 1 base; J trimming: 0 bases; junction bases outside the gene matches: 9. Germline V gene sequence: CDR1 SGHRS, CDR2 YFSETQ. CDR3 length equals 17 residues. The CDR3 spells CASSLTGGDLGSYEQYF. The CDR3, as DNA: TGCGCCAGCAGCTTGACAGGGGGAGATCTGGGCTCCTACGAGCAGTACTTC.

The J gene is TRBJ2-4, the V gene TRBV6-1; 8 nucleotides line up with TRBD1. The length of the CDR3 is 13 residues. Unmatched junction bases numbered 5, after V lost 4 bases and J lost 9 bases. Germline-derived CDR1 and CDR2 are MNHNS and SASEGT. The CDR3 sequence is CASSVGQGVIQYF. The DNA of the CDR3 is TGTGCCAGCAGTGTTGGACAGGGCGTCATTCAGTACTTC.

This chain links TRBV27 with TRBJ2-1, with 7 bases that match TRBD2. The germline gives CDR1 MNHEY, CDR2 SMNVEV (reference sequence). The CDR3 runs to 17 residues. V lost 6 bases and J lost 0; bases outside the gene matches: 11. The DNA of the CDR3 is TGTGCCAGCAGCCCCCCTTTACTAGCGAGCTCCTACAATGAGCAGTTCTTC. Translated: CASSPPLLASSYNEQFF.

The chain is built from TRBV20-1 and TRBJ2-3; TRBD1 might be the D (5 bases). V lost 5 bases, J lost 2 bases, and 14 bases lay in between. The CDR3 loop spans 14 amino acids. Germline assignment: CDR1 DFQATT and CDR2 SNEGSKA (reference sequence). The CDR3 region has the DNA TGCAGTGCTGTTTTGGGGCTACTCACAGATACGCAGTATTTT. This sequence encodes CSAVLGLLTDTQYF.

This clonotype was observed a few times. The chain recombines TRBV7-2 with TRBJ2-4; the D is unclear. The CDR3 has 12 residues. Trimming shortened V by 1 base and J by 8 bases, and 6 bases separated the two germline ends. The germline V gene has CDR1 SGHTA and CDR2 FQGNSA. The CDR3 nucleotides read TGTGCCAGCAGCTTAGATGGAGACATTCAGTACTTC. Its translation is CASSLDGDIQYF.

The chain has TRBV3-1 and TRBJ2-3; unclear D gene. This CDR3 is 15 amino acids long. CDR1 is LGHDT and CDR2 is YNNKEL in the germline V gene (reference sequence). Trimming took off 3 bases at V and 4 bases at J, with 14 bases between the two ends. The CDR3 nucleotides read TGTGCCAGCAGCCAGCGAGTGAGGCCGGCAGATACGCAGTATTTT. As protein: CASSQRVRPADTQYF.

The V and J genes are TRBV5-5 and TRBJ1-4, with D possibly TRBD1 on 6 matching bases. Trimming took 1 base from V and 0 from J, leaving 10 bases between them. The V gene's germline CDR1 is SGHKS and CDR2 YYEKEE (reference sequence). CDR3 length equals 16 residues. The CDR3 sequence: CASSLTGFATNEKLFF. The DNA of the CDR3 is TGTGCCAGCAGCTTGACAGGGTTTGCAACTAATGAAAAACTGTTTTTT.